The source of this TCR beta chain is a study of spatial heterogeneity in lung cancer. On the study more broadly: Detection of beta-chain sequences consistently exceeded that of alpha-chain sequences. Mean representation of each unique TCR and UMI combination in the raw reads exceeded nine occurrences.

TCRdb analysed the 5' RACE reads with MiXCR anew, one entry per CDR3 protein. The table has about 22,000 distinct CDR3 sequences, about 5.6% seen once. With 4 bases removed from V and 0 bases from J, the gap between germline ends came to 8 bases. Germline V CDR1 and CDR2: SGHNT, YYREEE (reference sequence). There are 13 residues in the CDR3. The time point is: sample taken at primary tumor resection. The input material, whole RNA from tumor, nontumor lung or frozen PBMC, was sequenced unsorted. The sequencing used PBMCs, collected at surgery. J is TRBJ2-7 and V is TRBV5-4; D is undetermined. The clonotype comes from a male donor with early-stage non-small cell lung cancer. The CDR3 DNA sequence: TGTGCCAGCAGCCCTCGGAGCTCCTACGAGCAGTACTTC. Its protein is CASSPRSSYEQYF. The full variable domain, completed using reference TRBV5-4 and TRBJ2-7, is ETGVTQSPTHLIKTRGQQVTLRCSSQSGHNTVSWYQQALGQGPQFIFQYYREEENGRGNFPPRFSGLQFPNYSSELNVNALELDDSALYLCASSPRSSYEQYFGPGTRLTVT.